This T cell receptor (beta chain) was recovered during a study of blood T cell repertoires in COVID-19. Background on the study: Collection of acute and convalescent COVID-19 samples took place in the United States, Italy and Spain. From T cells, B-cell-depleted T cells, or PBMCs came the material, which was cDNA or gDNA.

Assay used: immunoSEQ multiplex PCR; TCRdb lists only in-frame clones, some missing. Of almost 250,000 clones detected, about nine tenths appear once; the ten largest clones hold around 1.5%. Germline V CDR1 and CDR2: WNHNN, SYGVQD (reference sequence). The length of the CDR3 is 13 residues. Trimming stripped 9 bases from V and 6 bases from J, with 17 bases between. This rearrangement joins TRBV10-1 to TRBJ1-2, with a possible D match to TRBD1 (6 bases). The TCR was taken from a woman aged 55-69 years who had recovered from COVID-19. What was sequenced was peripheral blood. The CDR3 DNA reads as TGCGCCAGTGGAGGCAGGGGAAACCATGGCTACACCTTC. Its translation is CASGGRGNHGYTF.